Shown below are 26 T cell receptor beta chains from a single sample sequenced in a study of blood T cells in healthy people across ages (dated by TCRdb to about 2015). Libraries were prepared through 5' RACE. Instrument used: Illumina HiSeq 2500. A second roughly 6 to 12 cycle PCR used a sample-barcoded 5' primer and a J-beta primer mix. TCRdb trimmed public reads at Q25 via fastp, called clones via MiXCR and kept in-frame beta chains. For every CDR3 protein sequence, its rows merge into one entry that carries the most common genes and DNA. The sample data list some 640,000 distinct CDR3 sequences, and approximately 30% of these were observed just once. The ten largest make up approximately 14% of the sample. Sequenced material: blood. The receptors here all came from a woman aged 80 or over in good health.

Worth noting for this clonotype: The junction shows a germline mismatch at one end, possibly a read error. The chain has TRBV3-1 and TRBJ1-1; D is unclear. Germline V gives CDR1 LGHDT, CDR2 YNNKEL (reference sequence). CDR3 length: 13 residues. CDR3 nucleotides: TGTGCCAGCAGCCAAGATAAGACTTCTGAGGCTTTCTTT. The encoded protein is CASSQDKTSEAFF.

The rearrangement links TRBV18 to TRBJ2-1; no clear D. CDR1 and CDR2 (germline): KGHSH, LQKENI. V was pared by 4 bases and J by 5 bases, with 9 bases between. The length of the CDR3 is 13 residues. This CDR3 is CASSRDNNNEQFF. The CDR3 DNA reads as TGTGCCAGCTCACGAGACAACAACAATGAGCAGTTCTTC.

This clonotype was seen ten or more times. The chain employs TRBV3-1 and TRBJ1-2; maybe TRBD1 (6 bases). The CDR3 spans 13 residues. Germline V gene sequence: CDR1 LGHDT, CDR2 YNNKEL (reference sequence). Trimming cost V 4 bases and J 2 bases, with 8 bases left between them. The CDR3 DNA sequence: TGTGCCAGCAGCCGCGGACAGAACTATGGCTACACCTTC. Its translation is CASSRGQNYGYTF.

This clonotype was recorded many times. The genes are TRBV6-5 and TRBJ1-2, with D hard to call. Per germline, CDR1 MNHEY and CDR2 SVGAGI. V was clipped by 1 base and J by 2 bases, with 11 bases between them. This CDR3 region has 15 residues. CDR3 residues: CASSYYIGGNYGYTF. The CDR3, as DNA: TGTGCCAGCAGTTACTACATCGGCGGCAACTATGGCTACACCTTC.

The rearrangement links TRBV6-1 to TRBJ2-2; D perhaps matches TRBD1 (6 bases). The V gene lost 4 bases and the J gene lost 6 bases, with 9 bases spanning the gap. Germline lookup yields CDR1 MNHNS and CDR2 SASEGT. This CDR3 region has 13 residues. CDR3 coding DNA: TGTGCCAGCAGTGTAGAGGGGGCCGGGGAGCTGTTTTTT. Its translation: CASSVEGAGELFF.

This clonotype was counted at least ten times. This chain uses TRBV5-6 with TRBJ2-1; 9 bases are a match to TRBD1. Germline V lookup: CDR1 SGHDT, CDR2 YYEEEE. The CDR3 length is 16 residues. V was pared by 3 bases and J by 10 bases, with 14 bases of the junction left unmatched. This CDR3 is CASSWVDRGTPGEQFF. The DNA of the CDR3 is TGTGCCAGCAGCTGGGTCGACAGGGGGACCCCAGGGGAGCAGTTCTTC.

This clonotype was counted many times. The gene calls are TRBV7-2 and TRBJ2-3; 9 positions agree with TRBD1. CDR3 size: 13 residues. V lost 1 base to trimming and J lost 13 bases; unmatched junction nucleotides: 6. Germline lookup yields CDR1 SGHTA and CDR2 FQGNSA. DNA for the CDR3: TGTGCCAGCAGCTTAGACGTGACAGGGGGGAAGTATTTT. Its protein product is CASSLDVTGGKYF. Filled out from reference TRBV7-2 and TRBJ2-3, the complete variable domain reads GAGVSQSPSNKVTEKGKDVELRCDPISGHTALYWYRQSLGQGLEFLIYFQGNSAPDKSGLPSDRFSAERTGGSVSTLTIQRTQQEDSAVYLCASSLDVTGGKYFGPGTRLTVL.

There are many counts of this clonotype. CDR3: CSVEVTVQETQYF. The CDR3 DNA follows: TGCAGCGTTGAGGTGACAGTACAAGAGACCCAGTACTTC. The gene calls are TRBV29-1 and TRBJ2-5; perhaps TRBD1 as D (5 bases). Germline V CDR1 and CDR2: SQVTM, ANQGSEA. V was trimmed by 3 bases and J by 2 bases, leaving 10 bases between them. The CDR3 covers 13 residues. The entire variable domain, with the rest obtained from reference TRBV29-1 and TRBJ2-5, is as follows: SAVISQKPSRDICQRGTSLTIQCQVDSQVTMMFWYRQQPGQSLTLIATANQGSEATYESGFVIDKFPISRPNLTFSTLTVSNMSPEDSSIYLCSVEVTVQETQYFGPGTRLLVL.

This clonotype was detected a few times. This sequence may be a read error, since a much larger clone differs from it by one base. J is TRBJ2-5 and V is TRBV9; 9 bases agree with TRBD1. The length of the CDR3 is 15 residues. Germline assignment: CDR1 SGDLS and CDR2 YYNGEE. The V segment lost 4 bases and the J segment 11 bases; nucleotides outside the gene matches: 15. CDR3 DNA sequence: TGTGCCAGCAGCCAAGCGGGACAGGGCTACAATGAGCAGTACTTC. Amino acid sequence: CASSQAGQGYNEQYF.

The chain is built from TRBV20-1 and TRBJ2-5; 10 positions agree with TRBD2. The end of the DNA aligns better with TRBJ2-7, so the J call may be wrong. CDR1 DFQATT and CDR2 SNEGSKA come from the germline V gene (reference sequence). The length of the CDR3 is 14 residues. This chain's CDR3 is CSAREGLAFGEQYF. CDR3 coding DNA: TGCAGTGCTAGAGAGGGACTAGCGTTCGGCGAGCAGTACTTC.

With respect to this clonotype: A much larger clone is a single base away; this may be a read error. V is TRBV6-1 and J is TRBJ2-7; 10 nucleotides match TRBD1. The CDR3 spans 13 residues. Germline CDR1 is MNHNS and CDR2 is SASEGT. DNA for the CDR3: TGTGCCGGCAGGGACAGGGGTTCGCACGAGCAGTACTTC. Protein sequence: CAGRDRGSHEQYF.

The chain couples TRBV20-1 to TRBJ2-2; 15 bases agree with TRBD2. The CDR3 length is 16 residues. The V and J ends lost 6 bases and 1 base, in that order; junction bases with no gene match: 3. The germline V gene encodes CDR1 DFQATT and CDR2 SNEGSKA (reference sequence). The CDR3 nucleotides are TGCAGTGCCAGGACTAGCGGGGGGGGGAACACCGGGGAGCTGTTTTTT. This encodes CSARTSGGGNTGELFF.

This clonotype was seen at least ten times. The chain uses TRBV10-3 and TRBJ2-3, with D possibly called TRBD1 or TRBD2 (5 bases each). This CDR3 has 15 residues. Trimming took off 7 bases at V and 1 base at J, with 15 bases between the two ends. Germline V gene sequence: CDR1 ENHRY, CDR2 SYGVKD. CDR3 sequence: CAITGTLGGTDTQYF. The CDR3 bases are TGTGCCATCACCGGGACCCTCGGGGGCACAGATACGCAGTATTTT.

The genes are TRBV6-9 and TRBJ1-5; D unclear. Looked up from germline, CDR1 is MNHGY and CDR2 is SVAAGI. V lost 4 bases and J 0 bases, leaving 16 bases between the germline ends. This CDR3 is built from 17 residues. CDR3 DNA sequence: TGTGCCAGCAGTTCCGGAATAGTTAAAAATAGCAATCAGCCCCAGCATTTT. As protein: CASSSGIVKNSNQPQHF.

The rearrangement uses TRBV12-3 or TRBV12-4 and TRBJ2-1, with TRBD2 matching 13 bases. The CDR3 is 16 residues long. With V trimmed by 0 bases and J by 10 bases, 6 bases remained unmatched. The CDR3 loop reads CASSLARLAGGGEQFF. In DNA form, the CDR3 reads TGTGCCAGCAGTTTAGCAAGACTAGCGGGGGGTGGGGAGCAGTTCTTC.

This clonotype showed up many times. This sequence joins TRBV20-1 and TRBJ2-6; D not resolved. Looked up from germline, CDR1 is DFQATT and CDR2 is SNEGSKA (reference sequence). This CDR3 comprises 14 residues. Trimming pared 3 bases from V and 4 bases from J, leaving 10 bases between. CDR3 region: CSARKPGGANVLTF. As DNA, the CDR3 is TGCAGTGCTAGGAAGCCCGGGGGGGCCAACGTCCTGACTTTC.

This rearrangement joins TRBV20-1 to TRBJ1-3, with D perhaps matching TRBD1 (6 bases). CDR3 length: 14 amino acids. Per the germline V gene, CDR1 is DFQATT and CDR2 is SNEGSKA (reference sequence). V was trimmed by 3 bases and J by 3 bases, leaving 12 bases between them. Here the CDR3 DNA reads TGCAGTGCTAGGCCACAGGGCTTTGGAAACACCATATATTTT. This encodes CSARPQGFGNTIYF.

This clonotype was counted between two and nine times. The chain links TRBV27 to TRBJ1-1; 8 bases map to TRBD1. With V trimmed by 6 bases and J by 1 base, 4 bases remained unmatched. This CDR3 spans 14 amino acids. Germline CDR1 reads MNHEY; CDR2 reads SMNVEV (reference sequence). The CDR3 sequence: CASRSTGGNTEAFF. CDR3 coding DNA: TGTGCCAGCAGATCTACAGGGGGGAACACTGAAGCTTTCTTT.

This clonotype was seen at least ten times. V is TRBV9 and J is TRBJ2-3; D might be TRBD2 (6 bases). The CDR3 is 17 residues long. Germline assignment: CDR1 SGDLS and CDR2 YYNGEE. Trimming left V 0 bases short and J 0 bases short, with 14 bases between. CDR3 sequence reads: CASSVAAGSVSTDTQYF. CDR3 coding DNA: TGTGCCAGCAGCGTAGCGGCGGGGAGCGTTAGCACAGATACGCAGTATTTT.

With regard to this clonotype: Just one base apart from a much larger clone, this may be a read error. This chain links TRBV29-1 with TRBJ1-5; D uncertain. Germline CDR1 is SQVTM and CDR2 is ANQGSEA. The CDR3 has 12 amino acids. Trimming shortened V by 7 bases and J by 0 bases, and 7 bases separated the two germline ends. This CDR3 reads CSASDSNQPQHF. DNA for the CDR3: TGCAGCGCCTCAGATAGCAATCAGCCCCAGCATTTT.

The rearrangement joins TRBV19 to TRBJ1-3, with a weak D call TRBD1 (5 bases). Trimming cost V 8 bases and J 0 bases, with 14 bases left between them. The CDR3 extends over 15 amino acids. Per germline, CDR1 LNHDA and CDR2 SQIVND (reference sequence). In DNA, the CDR3 is TGTGCCAGTCCGAAGCAGGGCACCTCTGGAAACACCATATATTTT. Translation gives CASPKQGTSGNTIYF. The full variable domain, in which reference TRBV19 and TRBJ1-3 provide the parts outside the CDR3, is DGGITQSPKYLFRKEGQNVTLSCEQNLNHDAMYWYRQDPGQGLRLIYYSQIVNDFQKGDIAEGYSVSREKKESFPLTVTSAQKNPTAFYLCASPKQGTSGNTIYFGEGSWLTVV.

The gene calls are TRBV3-1 and TRBJ2-2; possible D gene TRBD1, 7 bases. The CDR3 sequence is 16 residues long. The V gene lost 4 bases and the J gene lost 3 bases, with 15 bases spanning the gap. Germline CDR1 is LGHDT and CDR2 is YNNKEL (reference sequence). The CDR3 reads CASSRNRGLYTGELFF. The CDR3 nucleotides read TGTGCCAGCAGCCGTAACAGGGGACTTTACACCGGGGAGCTGTTTTTT.

The chain has TRBV12-3 or TRBV12-4 and TRBJ2-4, with 7 bases that match TRBD1. This CDR3 region has 13 residues. The V segment lost 7 bases and the J segment 13 bases; nucleotides outside the gene matches: 13. In DNA, the CDR3 is TGTGCCAGCAATTCGACAGGGCCCTCCGGGCAGTACTTC. Translation: CASNSTGPSGQYF.

The chain recombines TRBV20-1 with TRBJ2-4; 8 nucleotides match TRBD1. Germline CDR1 is DFQATT and CDR2 is SNEGSKA (reference sequence). V was clipped by 7 bases and J by 0 bases; unmatched bases: 5. CDR3 length equals 14 residues. CDR3 loop: CSVQGAGAKNIQYF. The CDR3 DNA follows: TGCAGTGTTCAGGGGGCTGGAGCCAAAAACATTCAGTACTTC.

There are many counts of this clonotype. This chain uses TRBV7-2 with TRBJ2-3; either TRBD1 or TRBD2 may fit D (5 bases each). Germline assignment: CDR1 SGHTA and CDR2 FQGNSA. This CDR3 is built from 16 residues. V lost 5 bases to trimming and J lost 5 bases, with 20 bases between them. DNA for the CDR3: TGTGCCAGCAGCCCCAGCTCCGGGACGGCCGTAGATACGCAGTATTTT. Protein product: CASSPSSGTAVDTQYF.

This clonotype occurred a few times. This rearrangement joins TRBV5-1 to TRBJ2-4; 7 bases align to TRBD2. Judging by the DNA end, TRBJ2-7 fits better; the J call may be wrong. The length of the CDR3 is 14 residues. Germline V gene lookup returns CDR1 SGHRS and CDR2 YFSETQ. The CDR3, as DNA: TGCGCCAGCAGCCCCGAGGGAGGGGCCTACGAGCAGTACTTC. Translated, it gives CASSPEGGAYEQYF.